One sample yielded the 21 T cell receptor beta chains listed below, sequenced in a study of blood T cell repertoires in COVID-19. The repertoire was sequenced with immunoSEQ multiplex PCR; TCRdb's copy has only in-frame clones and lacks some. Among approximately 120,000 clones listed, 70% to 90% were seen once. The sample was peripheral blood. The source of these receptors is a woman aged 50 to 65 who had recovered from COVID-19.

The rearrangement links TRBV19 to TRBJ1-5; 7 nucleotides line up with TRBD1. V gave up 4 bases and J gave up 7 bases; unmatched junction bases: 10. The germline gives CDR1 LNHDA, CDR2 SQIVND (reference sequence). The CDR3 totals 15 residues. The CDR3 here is CASSTFTTGNQPQHF. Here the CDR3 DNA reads TGTGCCAGTAGTACCTTTACGACAGGGAACCAGCCCCAGCATTTT.

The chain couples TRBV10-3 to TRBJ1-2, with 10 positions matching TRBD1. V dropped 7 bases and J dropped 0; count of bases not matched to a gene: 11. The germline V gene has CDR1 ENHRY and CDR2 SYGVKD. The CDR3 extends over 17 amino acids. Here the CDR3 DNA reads TGTGCCATCATGTCCCGGGACAGGGGAACCTCTAACTATGGCTACACCTTC. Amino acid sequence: CAIMSRDRGTSNYGYTF.

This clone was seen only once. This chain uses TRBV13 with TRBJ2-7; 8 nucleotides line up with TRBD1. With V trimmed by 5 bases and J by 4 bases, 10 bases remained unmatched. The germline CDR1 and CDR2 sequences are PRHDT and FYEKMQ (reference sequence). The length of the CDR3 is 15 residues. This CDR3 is CASSRSGQGAYEQYF. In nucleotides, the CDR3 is TGTGCCAGCAGCCGCAGTGGGCAGGGGGCTTACGAGCAGTACTTC.

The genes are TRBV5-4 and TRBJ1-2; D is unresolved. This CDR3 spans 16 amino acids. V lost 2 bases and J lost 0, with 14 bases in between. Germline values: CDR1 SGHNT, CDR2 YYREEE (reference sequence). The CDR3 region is CASSFRSSEPNYGYTF. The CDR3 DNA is TGTGCCAGCAGCTTTCGTTCTAGTGAGCCTAACTATGGCTACACCTTC.

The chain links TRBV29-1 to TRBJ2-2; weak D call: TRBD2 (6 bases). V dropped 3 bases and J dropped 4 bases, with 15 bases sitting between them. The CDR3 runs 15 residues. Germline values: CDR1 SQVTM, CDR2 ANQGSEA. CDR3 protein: CSVDWQGLGTGELFF. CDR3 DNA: TGCAGCGTTGATTGGCAGGGACTGGGCACCGGGGAGCTGTTTTTT.

CDR3 nucleotide sequence: TGTGCCAGCAGTAAGGGGCCCCTACTGAACACTGAAGCTTTCTTT. It specifies CASSKGPLLNTEAFF. The chain couples TRBV6-1 to TRBJ1-1; possibly TRBD1 for D (5 bases). Germline V gene lookup returns CDR1 MNHNS and CDR2 SASEGT. The V and J ends lost 5 bases and 0 bases respectively, with 13 bases between them. CDR3 length: 15 residues.

The CDR3 nucleotides are TGTGCCAGCAGTGATGTTCGGCTAGCGGGCCACGAGCAGTACTTC. Residues: CASSDVRLAGHEQYF. The chain links TRBV2 to TRBJ2-7, with 8 bases lining up with TRBD2. CDR1 and CDR2 (germline): SNHLY, FYNNEI. Unmatched junction bases numbered 9, after V lost 3 bases and J lost 5 bases. This CDR3 has 15 residues. Full variable domain (missing parts from reference TRBV2 and TRBJ2-7): EPEVTQTPSHQVTQMGQEVILRCVPISNHLYFYWYRQILGQKVEFLVSFYNNEISEKSEIFDDQFSVERPDGSNFTLKIRSTKLEDSAMYFCASSDVRLAGHEQYFGPGTRLTVT.

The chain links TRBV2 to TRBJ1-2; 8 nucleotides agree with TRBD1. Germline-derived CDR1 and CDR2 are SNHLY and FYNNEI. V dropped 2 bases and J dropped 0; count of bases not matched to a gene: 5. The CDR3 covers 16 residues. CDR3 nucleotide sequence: TGTGCCAGCAGTGAAAGGAGGACAGGGCCTAACTATGGCTACACCTTC. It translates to CASSERRTGPNYGYTF.

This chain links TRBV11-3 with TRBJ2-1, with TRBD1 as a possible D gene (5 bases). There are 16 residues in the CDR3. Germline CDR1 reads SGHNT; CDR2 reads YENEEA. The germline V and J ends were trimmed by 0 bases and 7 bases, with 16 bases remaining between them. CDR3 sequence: CASSLDGARVLNEQFF. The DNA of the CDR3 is TGTGCCAGCAGCTTAGATGGGGCCCGGGTTTTGAATGAGCAGTTCTTC.

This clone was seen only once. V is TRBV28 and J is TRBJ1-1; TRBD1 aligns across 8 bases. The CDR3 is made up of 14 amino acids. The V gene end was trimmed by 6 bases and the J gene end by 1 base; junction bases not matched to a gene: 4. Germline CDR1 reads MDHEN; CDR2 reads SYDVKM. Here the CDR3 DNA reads TGTGCCAGCAGACCCGGGACAGGGAACACTGAAGCTTTCTTT. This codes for CASRPGTGNTEAFF.

Here the CDR3 DNA reads TGTGCCAGCAGTTACGGGGCGGGACAGCGAGAAAAACTGTTTTTT. This sequence encodes CASSYGAGQREKLFF. The chain couples TRBV6-5 to TRBJ1-4, with 7 bases aligning to TRBD1. The CDR3 loop spans 15 amino acids. The germline CDR1 and CDR2 sequences are MNHEY and SVGAGI. V lost 2 bases, J lost 8 bases, and 8 bases stayed unmatched.

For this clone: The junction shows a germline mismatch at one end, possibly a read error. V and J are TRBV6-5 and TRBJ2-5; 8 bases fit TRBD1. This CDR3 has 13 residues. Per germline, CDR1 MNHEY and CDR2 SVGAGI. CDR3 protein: CASSTDRGEAQYF. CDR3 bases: TGTGCCAGCAGTACCGACAGGGGAGAGGCCCAGTACTTC.

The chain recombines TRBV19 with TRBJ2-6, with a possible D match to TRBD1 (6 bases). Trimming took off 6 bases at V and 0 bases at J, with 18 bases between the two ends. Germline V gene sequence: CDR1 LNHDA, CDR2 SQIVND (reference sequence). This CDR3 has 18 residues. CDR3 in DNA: TGTGCCAGTAGAGTGCAGGGGTTCAGGCCCTCTGGGGCCAACGTCCTGACTTTC. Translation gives CASRVQGFRPSGANVLTF. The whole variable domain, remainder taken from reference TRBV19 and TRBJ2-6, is DGGITQSPKYLFRKEGQNVTLSCEQNLNHDAMYWYRQDPGQGLRLIYYSQIVNDFQKGDIAEGYSVSREKKESFPLTVTSAQKNPTAFYLCASRVQGFRPSGANVLTFGAGSRLTVL.

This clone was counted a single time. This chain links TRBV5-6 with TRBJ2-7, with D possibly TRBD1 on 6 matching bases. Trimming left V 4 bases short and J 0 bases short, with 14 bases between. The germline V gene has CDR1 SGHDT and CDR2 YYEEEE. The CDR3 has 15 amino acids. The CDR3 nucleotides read TGTGCCAGCAGCGTTCCGGGACACCACTCCTACGAGCAGTACTTC. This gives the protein CASSVPGHHSYEQYF.

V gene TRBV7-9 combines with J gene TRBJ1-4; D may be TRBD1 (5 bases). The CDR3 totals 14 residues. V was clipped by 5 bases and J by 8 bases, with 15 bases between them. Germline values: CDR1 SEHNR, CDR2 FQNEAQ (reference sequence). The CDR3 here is CASSPNGQDEKLFF. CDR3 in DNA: TGTGCCAGCAGCCCTAACGGACAAGACGAAAAACTGTTTTTT. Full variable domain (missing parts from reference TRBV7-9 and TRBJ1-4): DTGVSQNPRHKITKRGQNVTFRCDPISEHNRLYWYRQTLGQGPEFLTYFQNEAQLEKSRLLSDRFSAERPKGSFSTLEIQRTEQGDSAMYLCASSPNGQDEKLFFGSGTQLSVL.

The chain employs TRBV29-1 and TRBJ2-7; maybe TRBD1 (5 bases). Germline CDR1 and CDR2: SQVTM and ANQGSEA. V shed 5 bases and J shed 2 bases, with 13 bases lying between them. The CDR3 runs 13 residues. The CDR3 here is CSVIGATTYEQYF. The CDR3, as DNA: TGCAGCGTTATTGGGGCGACCACCTACGAGCAGTACTTC.

This CDR3 is CASSLLYRQIQETQYF. The CDR3 region has the DNA TGTGCCAGCAGCTTGTTATACAGGCAAATTCAAGAGACCCAGTACTTC. The V call is TRBV5-5, the J call TRBJ2-5; D is possibly TRBD1 (5 bases). Germline V CDR1 and CDR2: SGHKS, YYEKEE (reference sequence). This CDR3 has 16 amino acids. Deletions cut 1 base from V and 2 bases from J, with 15 bases between.

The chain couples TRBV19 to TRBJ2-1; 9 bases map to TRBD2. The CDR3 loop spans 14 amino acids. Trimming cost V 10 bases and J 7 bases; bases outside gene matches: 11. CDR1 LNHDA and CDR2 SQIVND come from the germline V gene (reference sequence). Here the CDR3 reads CATLGRGGKNEQFF. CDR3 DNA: TGTGCCACCTTGGGGCGGGGGGGCAAGAATGAGCAGTTCTTC.

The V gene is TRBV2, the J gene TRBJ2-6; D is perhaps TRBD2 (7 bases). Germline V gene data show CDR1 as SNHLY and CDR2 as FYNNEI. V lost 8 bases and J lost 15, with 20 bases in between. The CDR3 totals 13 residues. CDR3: CASSQEGGAGLTF. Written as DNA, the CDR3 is TGTGCCAGCTCCCAGGAGGGGGGGGCCGGCCTGACTTTC.

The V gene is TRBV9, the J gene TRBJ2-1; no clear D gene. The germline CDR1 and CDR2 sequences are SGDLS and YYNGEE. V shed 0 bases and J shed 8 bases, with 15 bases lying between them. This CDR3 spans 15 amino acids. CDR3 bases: TGTGCCAGCAGCGTAGAACTAATCGGTAAGCATGAGCAGTTCTTC. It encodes CASSVELIGKHEQFF.

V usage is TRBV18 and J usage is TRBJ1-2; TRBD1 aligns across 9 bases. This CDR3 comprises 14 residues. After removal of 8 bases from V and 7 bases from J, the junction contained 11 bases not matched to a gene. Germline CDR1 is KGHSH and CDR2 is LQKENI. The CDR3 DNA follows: TGTGCCAGCCGAGATGGAGGACAGGGGCCTGGCTACACCTTC. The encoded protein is CASRDGGQGPGYTF.